This TCR beta chain was recovered during a study of blood T cell repertoires in COVID-19. About the study: Acute and convalescent COVID-19 samples came from the United States, Italy and Spain. The analysed material was cDNA or gDNA that came from T cells, B-cell-depleted T cells, or PBMCs.

As originally analysed: Nucleated cell counts were estimated from reference gene primer amplification. Clones were sequenced by immunoSEQ multiplex PCR, and TCRdb holds only the in-frame ones, with some missing. V, J and clone size are those of that table, while D and trimming were read from the DNA. The sample carries about 380,000 clones, more than 65% recorded once. CDR1 and CDR2 (germline): MNHEY, SVGAGI. V lost 6 bases and J 1 base, leaving 13 bases between the germline ends. The CDR3 sequence is 15 residues long. Sample: peripheral blood. This rearrangement joins TRBV6-5 to TRBJ1-5; D might be TRBD1 (6 bases). The clonotype comes from a human donor with acute or convalescent COVID-19. The donor label of this sample is uncertain. Here the CDR3 reads CASSFTRGSNQPQHF. The CDR3 nucleotides are TGTGCCAGCAGCTTCACCAGGGGAAGCAATCAGCCCCAGCATTTT.